This T cell receptor (beta chain) was sequenced in a study of blood T cells in healthy people across ages. With a J-beta primer mix and a sample-barcoded 5' primer, a second PCR ran about 6 to 11 cycles. TCRdb used MiXCR to reprocess the 5' RACE reads, holding one entry per CDR3 protein. Of 700,000 to 900,000 distinct CDR3 sequences listed, 50% to 65% are singletons. Each of the donors had 8 to 10 milliliters of peripheral blood drawn into EDTA-treated Vacutainer tubes. This CDR3 contains 14 residues. CDR1 and CDR2 (germline): DFQATT, SNEGSKA (reference sequence). V gave up 3 bases and J gave up 7 bases, with 15 bases separating them.

The TCR sequence derives from a man older than 75 in good health. The specimen sequenced was blood. The V gene is TRBV20-1, the J gene TRBJ2-2; unclear D gene. Here the CDR3 reads CSARGRTAVGELFF. In DNA form, the CDR3 reads TGCAGTGCTAGGGGCCGGACCGCCGTCGGGGAGCTGTTTTTT.